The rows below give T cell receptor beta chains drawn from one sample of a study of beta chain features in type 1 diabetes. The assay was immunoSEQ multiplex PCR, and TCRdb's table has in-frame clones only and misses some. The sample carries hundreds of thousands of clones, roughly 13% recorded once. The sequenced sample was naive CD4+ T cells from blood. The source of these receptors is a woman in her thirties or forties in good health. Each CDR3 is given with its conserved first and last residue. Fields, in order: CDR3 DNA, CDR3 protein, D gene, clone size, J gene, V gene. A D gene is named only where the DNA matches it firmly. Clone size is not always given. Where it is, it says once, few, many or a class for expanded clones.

TGTGCTAGTGGTTTCGGGCAGGGGTACGAGCAGTACTTC	CASGFGQGYEQYF	.	few	TRBJ2-7	TRBV12-5
TGTGCCAGCAGCTTTCCAGGAACAGAAAAACTGTTTTTT	CASSFPGTEKLFF	.	few	TRBJ1-4	TRBV7-2
TGTGCCAGCAGCCCGCAGGAGCGGACTGAAGCTTTCTTT	CASSPQERTEAFF	.	few	TRBJ1-1	TRBV7-2
TGCGCCAGCAGCCCCGGACAGGGGGCCGCCTATAATTCACCCCTCCACTTT	CASSPGQGAAYNSPLHF	TRBD1	.	TRBJ1-6	TRBV4-1
TGTGCCAGCACCATGGGCAGGAACTATGGCTACACCTTC	CASTMGRNYGYTF	.	few	TRBJ1-2	TRBV6-5
TGTGCCAGCAGTTTAGGACTGGGAGATACGCAGTATTTT	CASSLGLGDTQYF	.	.	TRBJ2-3	TRBV27
TGTGCCATCAGTGTGAAGGAGGGGCAAGAGACCCAGTACTTC	CAISVKEGQETQYF	.	few	TRBJ2-5	TRBV10-3
TGCGCCACCCGGGACAGGGGCTACACCTTC	CATRDRGYTF	TRBD1	few	TRBJ1-2	TRBV10-2
TGTGCCAGCTCCCCGACTAGCGGGGAAAACACCGGGGAGCTGTTTTTT	CASSPTSGENTGELFF	TRBD2	few	TRBJ2-2	TRBV18
TGTGCCAGCTCACCACAGGGGGCAAATCAGCCCCAGCATTTT	CASSPQGANQPQHF	TRBD1	few	TRBJ1-5	TRBV18
TGTGCCAGCAGCTTAAGTCGGACTAGCGCGAGCTACGAGCAGTACTTC	CASSLSRTSASYEQYF	TRBD2	.	TRBJ2-7	TRBV13
TGTGCCGGTACGGCGGCAGACTCCTACGAGCAGTACTTC	CAGTAADSYEQYF	.	.	TRBJ2-7	TRBV6-1
TGTGCCAGCTCCCCACAGGGAGACACTGAAGCTTTCTTT	CASSPQGDTEAFF	.	once	TRBJ1-1	TRBV18
TGTGCCAGCAGCCCTACGGGGAGGTACGAGCAGTACTTC	CASSPTGRYEQYF	.	.	TRBJ2-7	TRBV2
TGTGCCAGCAGCCTTGGGGAGGGGTTTTTCATTTACGAGCAGTACTTC	CASSLGEGFFIYEQYF	TRBD2	few	TRBJ2-7	TRBV11-2
TGTGCCAGCAGCATTAGCGGGGGGTTCACCGGGGAGCTGTTTTTT	CASSISGGFTGELFF	TRBD2	few	TRBJ2-2	TRBV5-8
TGTGCTAGTGGTTTGGGTAGCGGGGGTGTTGCCTACAATGAGCAGTTCTTC	CASGLGSGGVAYNEQFF	TRBD2	.	TRBJ2-1	TRBV12-5
TGTGCCAGCAGCTTAGGCCGCCGACAGGCGAGACGCACAGATACGCAGTATTTT	CASSLGRRQARRTDTQYF	.	.	TRBJ2-3	TRBV11-2
TGCGCCAGCAGCTTCGTAGGGGACTACGAGCAGTACTTC	CASSFVGDYEQYF	.	few	TRBJ2-7	TRBV4-1
TGTGCCAGCAGCCCCCGGACAGGTTCCTACGAGCAGTACTTC	CASSPRTGSYEQYF	TRBD1	few	TRBJ2-7	TRBV6-6
TGTGCCAGCAGCTTATGGACAGGAAACTCTGGAAACACCATATATTTT	CASSLWTGNSGNTIYF	TRBD1	few	TRBJ1-3	TRBV7-9
TGCAGCGCACGTTCGGGACAGGGTTACGCCGGGGAGCTGTTTTTT	CSARSGQGYAGELFF	TRBD1	.	TRBJ2-2	TRBV29-1
TGTGCCAGTAGTAACCGGGGGGCAAACACCGGGGAGCTGTTTTTT	CASSNRGANTGELFF	.	few	TRBJ2-2	TRBV19
TGCGCCAGCAGCTTGGACCCAGGGCAAAATTCACCCCTCCACTTT	CASSLDPGQNSPLHF	.	.	TRBJ1-6	TRBV5-1
TGTGCCAGCAGCTTGGATCCGGGGACAGATACGCAGTATTTT	CASSLDPGTDTQYF	.	.	TRBJ2-3	TRBV5-8
TGCGCCAGCAGCCCCTCCGCAACAATGAACACTGAAGCTTTCTTT	CASSPSATMNTEAFF	.	.	TRBJ1-1	TRBV5-1
TGTGCCAGCAGCTTAGCCGGCAGGGAATATGGCTACACCTTC	CASSLAGREYGYTF	.	once	TRBJ1-2	TRBV7-9
TGTGCCAGCAGCGTAAGAGGGCTAGCGGGGAGTCAAGAGACCCAGTACTTC	CASSVRGLAGSQETQYF	TRBD2	.	TRBJ2-5	TRBV9
TGTGCCAGTAGTACCTATTACGAGCAGTACTTC	CASSTYYEQYF	.	.	TRBJ2-7	TRBV19
TGTGCCATCAAGGACGGGGGGGCGGGAGATACGCAGTATTTT	CAIKDGGAGDTQYF	TRBD2	.	TRBJ2-3	TRBV10-3
TGTGCCAGCAGCCGACTCCCGGGACAGGGGGGCGAGCAGTACTTC	CASSRLPGQGGEQYF	TRBD1	.	TRBJ2-7	TRBV28
TGTGCCAGTAGGCTGACAGTTATACAAGAGACCCAGTACTTC	CASRLTVIQETQYF	.	.	TRBJ2-5	TRBV19
TGTGCCAGCAGAAACTACGTAGAGATAGAAAAACTGTTTTTT	CASRNYVEIEKLFF	.	.	TRBJ1-4	TRBV2
TGTGCCAGCAGTTACGGGGGGGGGAATGGCTACACCTTC	CASSYGGGNGYTF	.	few	TRBJ1-2	TRBV6-5
TGTGCCAGCTCCCCCGCAGGCGCCAAAAACATTCAGTACTTC	CASSPAGAKNIQYF	.	few	TRBJ2-4	TRBV18
TGTGCTAGCAGCTTTAGCCCCCTGGATACGCAGTATTTT	CASSFSPLDTQYF	.	.	TRBJ2-3	TRBV7-7
TGTGCCAGCAGCTTAGCGGGAGCTAATCAGCCCCAGCATTTT	CASSLAGANQPQHF	.	.	TRBJ1-5	TRBV7-9
TGTGCCAGCAGCACCTTCCTCGCGGGGGGTGTCAACGAGCAGTACTTC	CASSTFLAGGVNEQYF	TRBD2	many	TRBJ2-7	TRBV5-4
TGTGCCATCACTACAGGGGCCTCCGCGAACACCGGGGAGCTGTTTTTT	CAITTGASANTGELFF	TRBD1	few	TRBJ2-2	TRBV10-3
TGTGCCAGCAGATATAGAGGGGGCCGGCATGAAAAACTGTTTTTT	CASRYRGGRHEKLFF	TRBD1	.	TRBJ1-4	TRBV6-5
TGTGCCAGCAGGTCGACAGGCACAGATACGCAGTATTTT	CASRSTGTDTQYF	.	few	TRBJ2-3	TRBV6-5
TGCGCCAGCAGCCAAGATGCCGCTAGCGGGGGTAGAGAGACCCAGTACTTC	CASSQDAASGGRETQYF	TRBD2	few	TRBJ2-5	TRBV4-3
TGTGCCAGCATTGGCGACAGGGGCGGCGAGCAGTACTTC	CASIGDRGGEQYF	TRBD1	few	TRBJ2-7	TRBV6-5
TGTGCCACCCTTACCCGGGACAGGCCTGAAAAACTGTTTTTT	CATLTRDRPEKLFF	TRBD1	.	TRBJ1-4	TRBV2
TGTGCCAGCAGTTTCCCAGGGGCCGGAATTGCAACTAATGAAAAACTGTTTTTT	CASSFPGAGIATNEKLFF	.	few	TRBJ1-4	TRBV28
TGTGCCAGCCGTACTCCGGGGGGGGCTGGCTATGGCTACACCTTC	CASRTPGGAGYGYTF	.	few	TRBJ1-2	TRBV27